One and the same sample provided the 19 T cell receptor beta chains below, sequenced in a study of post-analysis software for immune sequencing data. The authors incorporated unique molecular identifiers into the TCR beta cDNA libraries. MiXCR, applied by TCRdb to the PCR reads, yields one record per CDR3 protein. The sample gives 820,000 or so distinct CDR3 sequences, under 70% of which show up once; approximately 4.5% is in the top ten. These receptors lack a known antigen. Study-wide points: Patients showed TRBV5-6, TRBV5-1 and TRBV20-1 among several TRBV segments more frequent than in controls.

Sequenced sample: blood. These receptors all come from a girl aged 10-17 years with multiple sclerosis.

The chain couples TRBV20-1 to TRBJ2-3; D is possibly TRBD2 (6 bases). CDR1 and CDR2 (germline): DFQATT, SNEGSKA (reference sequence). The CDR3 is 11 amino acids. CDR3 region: CLTRDRDTQYF. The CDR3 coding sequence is TGCCTCACGCGGGATAGGGATACGCAGTATTTT.

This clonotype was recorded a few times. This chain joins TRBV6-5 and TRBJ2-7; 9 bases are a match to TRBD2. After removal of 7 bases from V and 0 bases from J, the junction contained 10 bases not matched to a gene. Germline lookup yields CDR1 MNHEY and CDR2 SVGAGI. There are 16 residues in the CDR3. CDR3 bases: TGTGCCAGCACCCAAAGGTTTAGCGGGAGCTCCTACGAGCAGTACTTC. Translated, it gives CASTQRFSGSSYEQYF.

CDR3 region: CSVVPPDRASNIQYF. The CDR3 DNA is TGCAGCGTTGTACCCCCTGACAGGGCTTCTAACATTCAGTACTTC. The chain links TRBV29-1 to TRBJ2-4, with 7 bases that match TRBD1. The germline V gene has CDR1 SQVTM and CDR2 ANQGSEA. With V trimmed by 4 bases and J by 7 bases, 13 bases remained unmatched. This CDR3 region has 15 residues.

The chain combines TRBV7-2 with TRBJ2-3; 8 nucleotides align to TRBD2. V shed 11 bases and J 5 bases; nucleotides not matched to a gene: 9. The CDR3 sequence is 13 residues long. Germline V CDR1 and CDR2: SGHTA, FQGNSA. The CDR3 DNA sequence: TGTGCCTCATCGGGGGGGGTTGGAGATACGCAGTATTTT. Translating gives CASSGGVGDTQYF.

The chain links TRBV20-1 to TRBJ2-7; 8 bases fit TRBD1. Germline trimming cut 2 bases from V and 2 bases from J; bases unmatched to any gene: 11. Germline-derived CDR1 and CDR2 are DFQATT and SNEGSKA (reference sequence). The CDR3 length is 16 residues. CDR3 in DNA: TGCAGTGCTAGACCAAATATGGACAGGGTGACCTACGAGCAGTACTTC. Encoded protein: CSARPNMDRVTYEQYF.

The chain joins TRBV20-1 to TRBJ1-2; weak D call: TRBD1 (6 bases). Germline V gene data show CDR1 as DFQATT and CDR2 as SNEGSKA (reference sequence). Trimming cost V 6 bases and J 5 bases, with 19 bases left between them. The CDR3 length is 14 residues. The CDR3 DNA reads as TGCAGTGCCCAGGACCGGACAGTACAATATGGCTACACCTTC. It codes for CSAQDRTVQYGYTF.

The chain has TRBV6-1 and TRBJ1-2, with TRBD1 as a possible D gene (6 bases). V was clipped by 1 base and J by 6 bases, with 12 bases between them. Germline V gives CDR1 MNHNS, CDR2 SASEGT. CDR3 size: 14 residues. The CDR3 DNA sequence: TGTGCCAGCAGTGAAGAACGGGGGCAGGATGGCTACACCTTC. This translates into CASSEERGQDGYTF.

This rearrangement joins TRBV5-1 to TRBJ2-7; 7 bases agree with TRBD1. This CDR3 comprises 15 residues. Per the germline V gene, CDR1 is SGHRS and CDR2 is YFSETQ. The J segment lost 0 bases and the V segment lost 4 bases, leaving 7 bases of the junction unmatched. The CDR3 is CASSPRQGNSYEQYF. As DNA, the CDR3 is TGCGCCAGCAGCCCGAGACAGGGTAACTCCTACGAGCAGTACTTC.

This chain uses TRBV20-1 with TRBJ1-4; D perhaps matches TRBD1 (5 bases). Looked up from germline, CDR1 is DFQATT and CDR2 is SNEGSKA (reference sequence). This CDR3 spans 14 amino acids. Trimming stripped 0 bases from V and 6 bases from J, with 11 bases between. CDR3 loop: CSARDGRVDEKLFF. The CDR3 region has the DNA TGCAGTGCTAGAGATGGCAGGGTAGATGAAAAACTGTTTTTT.

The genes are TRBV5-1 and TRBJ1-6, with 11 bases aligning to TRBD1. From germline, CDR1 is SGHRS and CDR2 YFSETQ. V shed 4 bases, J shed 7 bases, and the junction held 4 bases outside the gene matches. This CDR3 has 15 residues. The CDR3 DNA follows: TGCGCCAGCAGCACGGACAGGGGGCGGAATTCACCCCTCCACTTT. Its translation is CASSTDRGRNSPLHF.

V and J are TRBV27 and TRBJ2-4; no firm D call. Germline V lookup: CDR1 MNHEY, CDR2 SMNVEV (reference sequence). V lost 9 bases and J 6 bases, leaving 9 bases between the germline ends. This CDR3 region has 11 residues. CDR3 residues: CASAVGNIQYF. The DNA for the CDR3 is TGTGCCAGTGCAGTGGGAAACATTCAGTACTTC.

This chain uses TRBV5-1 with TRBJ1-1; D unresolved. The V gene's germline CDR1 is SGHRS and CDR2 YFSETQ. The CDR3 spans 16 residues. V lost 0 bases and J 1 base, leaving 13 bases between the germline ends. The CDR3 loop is CASSLVAGRPNTEAFF. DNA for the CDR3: TGCGCCAGCAGCTTGGTAGCCGGTAGACCGAACACTGAAGCTTTCTTT. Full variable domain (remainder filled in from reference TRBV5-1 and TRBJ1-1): KAGVTQTPRYLIKTRGQQVTLSCSPISGHRSVSWYQQTPGQGLQFLFEYFSETQRNKGNFPGRFSGRQFSNSRSEMNVSTLELGDSALYLCASSLVAGRPNTEAFFGQGTRLTVV.

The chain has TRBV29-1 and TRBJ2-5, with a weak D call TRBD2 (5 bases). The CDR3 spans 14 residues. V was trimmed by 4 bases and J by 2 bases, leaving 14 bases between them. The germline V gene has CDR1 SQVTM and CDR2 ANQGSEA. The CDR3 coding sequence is TGCAGCGTTGTAGTCAGGACTTCGCAAGAGACCCAGTACTTC. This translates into CSVVVRTSQETQYF.

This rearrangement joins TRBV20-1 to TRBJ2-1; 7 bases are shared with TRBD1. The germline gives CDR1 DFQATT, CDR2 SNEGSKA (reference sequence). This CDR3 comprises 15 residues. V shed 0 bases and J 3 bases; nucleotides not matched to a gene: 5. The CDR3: CSARDRQGVYNEQFF. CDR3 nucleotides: TGCAGTGCTAGAGATAGGCAGGGGGTCTACAATGAGCAGTTCTTC.

As DNA, the CDR3 is TGCAGCGTTGGCCATCCCACGGCGGGGAACACTGAAGCTTTCTTT. Its translation is CSVGHPTAGNTEAFF. V usage is TRBV29-1 and J usage is TRBJ1-1; D uncertain. Germline assignment: CDR1 SQVTM and CDR2 ANQGSEA. Trimming took off 4 bases at V and 1 base at J, with 16 bases between the two ends. This CDR3 is 15 amino acids long.

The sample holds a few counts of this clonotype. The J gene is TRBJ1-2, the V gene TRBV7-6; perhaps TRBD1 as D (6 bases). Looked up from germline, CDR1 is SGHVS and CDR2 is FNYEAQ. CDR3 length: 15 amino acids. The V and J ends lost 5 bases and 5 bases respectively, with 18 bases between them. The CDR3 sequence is CASSQSTLGAYGYTF. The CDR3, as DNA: TGTGCCAGCAGCCAGAGTACGCTGGGGGCATATGGCTACACCTTC. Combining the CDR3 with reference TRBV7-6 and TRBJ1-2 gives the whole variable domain GAGVSQSPRYKVTKRGQDVALRCDPISGHVSLYWYRQALGQGPEFLTYFNYEAQQDKSGLPNDRFSAERPEGSISTLTIQRTEQRDSAMYRCASSQSTLGAYGYTFGSGTRLTVV.

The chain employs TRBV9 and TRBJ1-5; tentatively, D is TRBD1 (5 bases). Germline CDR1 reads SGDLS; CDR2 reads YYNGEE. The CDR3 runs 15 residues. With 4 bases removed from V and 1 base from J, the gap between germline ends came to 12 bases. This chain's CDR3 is CASSLTGMSNQPQHF. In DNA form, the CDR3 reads TGTGCCAGCAGCTTAACAGGTATGAGCAATCAGCCCCAGCATTTT.

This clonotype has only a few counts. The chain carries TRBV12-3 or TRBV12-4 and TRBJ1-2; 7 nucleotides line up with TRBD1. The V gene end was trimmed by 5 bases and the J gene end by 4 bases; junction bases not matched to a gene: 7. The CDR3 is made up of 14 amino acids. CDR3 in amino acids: CASSRWTGLYGYTF. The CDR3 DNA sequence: TGTGCCAGCAGTCGATGGACAGGTCTCTATGGCTACACCTTC.

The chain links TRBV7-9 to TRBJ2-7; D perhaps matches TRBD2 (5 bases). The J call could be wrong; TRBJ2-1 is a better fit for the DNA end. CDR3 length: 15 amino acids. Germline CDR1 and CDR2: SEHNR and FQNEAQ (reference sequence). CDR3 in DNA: TGTGCCAGCAGCTTCATCGAGACTAACGACAATGAGCAGTTCTTC. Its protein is CASSFIETNDNEQFF.